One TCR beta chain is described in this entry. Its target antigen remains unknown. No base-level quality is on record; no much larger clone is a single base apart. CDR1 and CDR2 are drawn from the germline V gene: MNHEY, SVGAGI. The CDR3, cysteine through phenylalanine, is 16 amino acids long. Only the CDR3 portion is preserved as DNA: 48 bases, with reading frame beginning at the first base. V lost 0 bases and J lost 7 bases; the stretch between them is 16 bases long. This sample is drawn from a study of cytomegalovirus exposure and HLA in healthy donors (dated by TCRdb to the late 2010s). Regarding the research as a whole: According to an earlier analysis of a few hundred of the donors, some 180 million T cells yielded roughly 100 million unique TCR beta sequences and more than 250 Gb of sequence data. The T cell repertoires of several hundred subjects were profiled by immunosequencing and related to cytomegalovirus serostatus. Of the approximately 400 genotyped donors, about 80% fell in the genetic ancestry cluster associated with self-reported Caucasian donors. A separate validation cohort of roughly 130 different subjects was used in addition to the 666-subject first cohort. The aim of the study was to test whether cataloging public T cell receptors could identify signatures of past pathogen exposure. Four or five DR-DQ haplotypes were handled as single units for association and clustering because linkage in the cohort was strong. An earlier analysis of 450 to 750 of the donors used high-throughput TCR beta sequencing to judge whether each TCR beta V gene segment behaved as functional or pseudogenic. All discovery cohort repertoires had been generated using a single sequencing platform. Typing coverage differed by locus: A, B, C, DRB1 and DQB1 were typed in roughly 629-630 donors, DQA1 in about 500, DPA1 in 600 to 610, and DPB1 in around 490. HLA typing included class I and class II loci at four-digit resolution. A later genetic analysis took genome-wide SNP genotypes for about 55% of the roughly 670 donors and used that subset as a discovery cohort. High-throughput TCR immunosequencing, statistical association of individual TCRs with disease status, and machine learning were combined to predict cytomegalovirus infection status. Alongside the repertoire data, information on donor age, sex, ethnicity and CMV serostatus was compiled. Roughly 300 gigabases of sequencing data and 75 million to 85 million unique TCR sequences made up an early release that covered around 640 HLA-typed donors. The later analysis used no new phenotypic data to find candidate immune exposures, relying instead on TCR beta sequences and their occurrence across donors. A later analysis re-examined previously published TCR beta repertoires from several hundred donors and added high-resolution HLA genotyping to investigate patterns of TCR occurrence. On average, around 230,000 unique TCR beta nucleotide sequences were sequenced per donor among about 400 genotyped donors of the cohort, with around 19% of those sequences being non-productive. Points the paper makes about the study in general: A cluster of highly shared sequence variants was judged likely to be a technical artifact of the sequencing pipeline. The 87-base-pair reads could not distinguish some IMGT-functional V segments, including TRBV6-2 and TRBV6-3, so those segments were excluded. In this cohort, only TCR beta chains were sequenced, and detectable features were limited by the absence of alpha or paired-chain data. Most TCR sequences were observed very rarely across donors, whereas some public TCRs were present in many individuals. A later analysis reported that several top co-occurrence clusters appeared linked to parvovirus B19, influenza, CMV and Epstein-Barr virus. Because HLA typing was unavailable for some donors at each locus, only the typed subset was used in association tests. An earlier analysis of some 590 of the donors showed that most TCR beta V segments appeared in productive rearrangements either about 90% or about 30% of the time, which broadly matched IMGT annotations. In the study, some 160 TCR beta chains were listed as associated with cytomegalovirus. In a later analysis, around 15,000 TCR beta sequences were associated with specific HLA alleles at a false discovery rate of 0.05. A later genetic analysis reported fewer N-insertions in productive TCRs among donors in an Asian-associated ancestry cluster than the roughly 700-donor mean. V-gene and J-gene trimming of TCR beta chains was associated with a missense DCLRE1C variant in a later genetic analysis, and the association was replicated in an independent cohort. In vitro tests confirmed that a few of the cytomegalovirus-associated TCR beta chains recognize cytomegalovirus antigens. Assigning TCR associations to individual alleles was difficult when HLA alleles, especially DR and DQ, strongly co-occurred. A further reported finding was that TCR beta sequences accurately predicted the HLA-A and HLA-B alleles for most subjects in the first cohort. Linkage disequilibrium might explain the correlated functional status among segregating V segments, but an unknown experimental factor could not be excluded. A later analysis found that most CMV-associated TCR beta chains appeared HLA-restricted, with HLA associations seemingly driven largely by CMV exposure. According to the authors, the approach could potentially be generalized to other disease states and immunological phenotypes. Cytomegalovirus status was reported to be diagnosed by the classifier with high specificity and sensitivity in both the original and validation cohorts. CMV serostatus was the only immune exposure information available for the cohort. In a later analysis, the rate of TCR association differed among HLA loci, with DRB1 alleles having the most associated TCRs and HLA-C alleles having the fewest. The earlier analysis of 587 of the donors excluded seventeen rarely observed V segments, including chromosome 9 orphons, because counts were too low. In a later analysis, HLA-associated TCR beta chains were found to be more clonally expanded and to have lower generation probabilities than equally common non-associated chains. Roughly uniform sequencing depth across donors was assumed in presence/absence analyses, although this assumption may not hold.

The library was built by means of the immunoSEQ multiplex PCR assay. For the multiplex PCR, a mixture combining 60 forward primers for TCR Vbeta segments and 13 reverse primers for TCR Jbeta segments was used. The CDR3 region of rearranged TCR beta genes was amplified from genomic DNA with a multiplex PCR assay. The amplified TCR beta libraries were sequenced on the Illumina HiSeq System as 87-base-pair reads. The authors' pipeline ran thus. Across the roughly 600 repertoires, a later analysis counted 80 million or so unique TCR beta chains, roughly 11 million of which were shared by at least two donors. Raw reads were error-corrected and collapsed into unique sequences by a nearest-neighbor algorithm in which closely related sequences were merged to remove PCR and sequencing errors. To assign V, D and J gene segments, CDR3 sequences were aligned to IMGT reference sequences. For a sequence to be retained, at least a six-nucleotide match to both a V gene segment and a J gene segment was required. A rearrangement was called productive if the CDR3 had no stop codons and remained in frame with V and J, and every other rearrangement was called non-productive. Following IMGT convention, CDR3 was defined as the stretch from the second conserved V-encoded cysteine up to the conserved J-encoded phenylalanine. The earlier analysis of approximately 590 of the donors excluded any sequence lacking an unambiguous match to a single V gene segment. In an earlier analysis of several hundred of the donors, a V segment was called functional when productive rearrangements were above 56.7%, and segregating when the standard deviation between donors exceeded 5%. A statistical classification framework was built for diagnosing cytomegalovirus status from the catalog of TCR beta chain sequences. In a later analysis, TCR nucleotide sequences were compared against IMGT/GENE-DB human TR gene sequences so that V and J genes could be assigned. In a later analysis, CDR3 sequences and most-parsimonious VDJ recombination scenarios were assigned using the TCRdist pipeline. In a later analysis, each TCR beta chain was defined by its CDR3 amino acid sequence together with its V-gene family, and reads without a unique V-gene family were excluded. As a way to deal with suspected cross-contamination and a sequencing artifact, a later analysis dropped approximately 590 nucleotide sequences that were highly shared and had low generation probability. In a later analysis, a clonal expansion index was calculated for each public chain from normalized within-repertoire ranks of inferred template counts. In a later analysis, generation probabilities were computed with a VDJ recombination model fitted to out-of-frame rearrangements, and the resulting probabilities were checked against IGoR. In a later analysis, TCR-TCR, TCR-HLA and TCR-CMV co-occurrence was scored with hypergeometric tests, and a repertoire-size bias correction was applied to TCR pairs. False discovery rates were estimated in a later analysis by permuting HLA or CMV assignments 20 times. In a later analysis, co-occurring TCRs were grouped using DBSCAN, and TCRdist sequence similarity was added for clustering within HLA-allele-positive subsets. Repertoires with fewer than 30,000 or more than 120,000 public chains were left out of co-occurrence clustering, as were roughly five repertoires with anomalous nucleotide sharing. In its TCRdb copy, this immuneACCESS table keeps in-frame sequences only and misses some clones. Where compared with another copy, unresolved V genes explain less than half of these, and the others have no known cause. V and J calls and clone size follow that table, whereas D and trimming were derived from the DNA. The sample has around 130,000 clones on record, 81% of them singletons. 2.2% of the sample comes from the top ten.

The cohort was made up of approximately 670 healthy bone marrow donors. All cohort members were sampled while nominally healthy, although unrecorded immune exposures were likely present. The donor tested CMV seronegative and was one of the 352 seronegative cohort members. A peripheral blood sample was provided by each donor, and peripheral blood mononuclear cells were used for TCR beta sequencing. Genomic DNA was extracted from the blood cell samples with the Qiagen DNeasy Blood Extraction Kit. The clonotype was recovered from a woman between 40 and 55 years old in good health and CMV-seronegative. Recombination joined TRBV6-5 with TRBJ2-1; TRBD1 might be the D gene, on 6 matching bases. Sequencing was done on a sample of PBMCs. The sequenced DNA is TGTGCCAGCAGTTACTCGACATCGGCAGGGGTAAATGAGCAGTTCTTC. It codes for CASSYSTSAGVNEQFF.